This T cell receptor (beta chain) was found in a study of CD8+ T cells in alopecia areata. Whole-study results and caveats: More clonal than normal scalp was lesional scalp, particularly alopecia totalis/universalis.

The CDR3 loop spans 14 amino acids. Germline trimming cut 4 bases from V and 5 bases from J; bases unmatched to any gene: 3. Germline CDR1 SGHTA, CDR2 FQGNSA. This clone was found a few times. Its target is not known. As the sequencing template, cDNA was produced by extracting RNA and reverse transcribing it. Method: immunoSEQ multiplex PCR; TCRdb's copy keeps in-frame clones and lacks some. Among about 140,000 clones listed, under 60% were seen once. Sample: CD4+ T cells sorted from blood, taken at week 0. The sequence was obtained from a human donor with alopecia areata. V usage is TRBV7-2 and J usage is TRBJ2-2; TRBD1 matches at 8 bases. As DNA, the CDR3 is TGTGCCAGCAGCTATTACAGGGGGACCGGGGAGCTGTTTTTT. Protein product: CASSYYRGTGELFF.